The 16 T cell receptor beta chains below were found in one sample sequenced in a study of CD8 T cells in Susac syndrome. cDNA came from about 0.5 to 1 ug RNA primed by random hexamers. A single record per CDR3 protein comes from TCRdb applying MiXCR to the immunoSEQ multiplex PCR reads. The repertoire has roughly 200,000 distinct CDR3 sequences, around 95% of them found once; the top ten carry 0.1%. The sample consisted of CD4+ T cells from PBMCs. The receptors shown here come from a human donor in good health.

This chain joins TRBV30 and TRBJ1-5; D is perhaps TRBD1 (5 bases). The CDR3 runs 14 residues. V was cut by 0 bases and J by 3 bases, with 9 bases left in between. Germline CDR1 is GTSNPN and CDR2 is SVGIG (reference sequence). The CDR3, as DNA: TGTGCCTGGAGTGTAGGGACGATCAATCAGCCCCAGCATTTT. It yields the protein CAWSVGTINQPQHF.

This sequence joins TRBV9 and TRBJ2-2; D gene unclear. Germline loops: CDR1 SGDLS, CDR2 YYNGEE. Between the trimmed V and J ends, which lost 0 bases and 4 bases, there was a span of 10 bases. CDR3 size: 15 residues. The CDR3 DNA sequence: TGTGCCAGCAGCGTAGGTCTACACGGCACCGGGGAGCTGTTTTTT. This encodes CASSVGLHGTGELFF.

This clonotype occurred once. The rearrangement uses TRBV7-9 and TRBJ2-7, with 7 bases identical to TRBD1. The CDR3 contains 13 residues. Germline V gene sequence: CDR1 SEHNR, CDR2 FQNEAQ (reference sequence). V shed 5 bases, J shed 6 bases, and the junction held 7 bases outside the gene matches. The CDR3 sequence is CASSPVEGAEQYV. Here the CDR3 DNA reads TGTGCCAGCAGCCCCGTCGAGGGGGCCGAGCAGTACGTC.

The chain carries TRBV14 and TRBJ2-7; possible D gene TRBD2, 6 bases. V lost 4 bases and J lost 7, with 17 bases in between. The CDR3 has 14 amino acids. CDR1 and CDR2 from the germline V gene are SGHDN and FVKESK. DNA for the CDR3: TGTGCCAGCAGCCTCCGACTCGGGGCGGGGGAGCAGTACTTC. It yields the protein CASSLRLGAGEQYF. The full variable domain, rest sourced from reference TRBV14 and TRBJ2-7, is EAGVTQFPSHSVIEKGQTVTLRCDPISGHDNLYWYRRVMGKEIKFLLHFVKESKQDESGMPNNRFLAERTGGTYSTLKVQPAELEDSGVYFCASSLRLGAGEQYFGPGTRLTVT.

The V call is TRBV2, the J call TRBJ2-7, with 12 bases identical to TRBD2. CDR1 SNHLY and CDR2 FYNNEI come from the germline V gene. V shed 2 bases, J shed 2 bases, and the junction held 1 base outside the gene matches. The CDR3 contains 15 residues. Here the CDR3 DNA reads TGTGCCAGCAGTGAAAGGACTAGCGGGGCCTACGAGCAGTACTTC. Its translation: CASSERTSGAYEQYF.

This chain connects TRBV9 to TRBJ2-7; 8 bases match TRBD1. V dropped 0 bases and J dropped 6; count of bases not matched to a gene: 5. This CDR3 spans 14 amino acids. The germline V gene has CDR1 SGDLS and CDR2 YYNGEE. The CDR3 sequence is CASSVGQGNREQYF. For the CDR3, the DNA is TGTGCCAGCAGCGTAGGACAGGGGAATCGCGAGCAGTACTTC.

The chain links TRBV15 to TRBJ2-1; D tentatively reads TRBD1 or TRBD2 (7 bases each). Germline values: CDR1 LNHNV, CDR2 YYDKDF (reference sequence). Trimming shortened V by 0 bases and J by 10 bases, and 19 bases separated the two germline ends. The CDR3 covers 16 residues. The chain's CDR3 is CATSRDSAARGGEQFF. CDR3 nucleotide sequence: TGTGCCACCAGCAGAGACTCGGCGGCCAGGGGGGGCGAGCAGTTCTTC.

The V and J genes are TRBV27 and TRBJ2-3; 9 bases are a match to TRBD1. Trimming cost V 5 bases and J 2 bases; bases outside gene matches: 8. Germline CDR1 is MNHEY and CDR2 is SMNVEV (reference sequence). CDR3 length equals 16 residues. The chain's CDR3 is CASSPGQGYTTDTQYF. The CDR3 nucleotides are TGTGCCAGCAGTCCGGGACAGGGATATACCACAGATACGCAGTATTTT.

V usage is TRBV29-1 and J usage is TRBJ2-4; D is unresolved. The V gene's germline CDR1 is SQVTM and CDR2 ANQGSEA. This CDR3 region has 12 residues. The V end was cut by 7 bases, the J end by 7 bases, with 14 bases between. CDR3 sequence: CSAPLPANIQYF. CDR3 DNA sequence: TGCAGCGCCCCGCTGCCCGCTAACATTCAGTACTTC.

CDR3 nucleotides: TGCAGTGCTATCCTATCTAGCGGACAAGAGACCCAGTACTTC. This codes for CSAILSSGQETQYF. This chain uses TRBV20-1 with TRBJ2-5, with 7 bases aligning to TRBD2. The CDR3 runs to 14 residues. V was clipped by 4 bases and J by 2 bases; unmatched bases: 7. The V gene's germline CDR1 is DFQATT and CDR2 SNEGSKA (reference sequence).

The rearrangement uses TRBV19 and TRBJ1-1; D is possibly TRBD1 (5 bases). Trimming removed 5 bases from V and 4 bases from J, with 17 bases in between. This CDR3 has 15 amino acids. Per the germline V gene, CDR1 is LNHDA and CDR2 is SQIVND (reference sequence). The CDR3 is CASSHPGTSVTEAFF. As DNA, the CDR3 is TGTGCCAGTAGTCACCCCGGGACCTCGGTCACTGAAGCTTTCTTT.

This chain links TRBV4-1 with TRBJ1-2; D remains unclear. The germline gives CDR1 MGHRA, CDR2 YSYEKL. This CDR3 contains 13 residues. V dropped 3 bases and J dropped 2 bases, with 7 bases sitting between them. The CDR3, as DNA: TGCGCCAGCAGCCATATGCAAAACTATGGCTACACCTTC. Translation gives CASSHMQNYGYTF.

The gene calls are TRBV20-1 and TRBJ2-6, with 8 nucleotides matching TRBD1. Germline-derived CDR1 and CDR2 are DFQATT and SNEGSKA (reference sequence). The CDR3 has 14 residues. Trimming at V came to 6 bases and at J to 1 base, leaving 2 bases not matched to a gene. CDR3 in DNA: TGCAGTGCCCGGGACAGGTCTGGGGCCAACGTCCTGACTTTC. Amino acid sequence: CSARDRSGANVLTF.

The V gene is TRBV5-1, the J gene TRBJ1-1; D unresolved. The germline V gene encodes CDR1 SGHRS and CDR2 YFSETQ. Deletions cut 0 bases from V and 1 base from J, with 7 bases between. The CDR3 extends over 14 amino acids. The CDR3 DNA is TGCGCCAGCAGCTTGGACGCCGAGAACACTGAAGCTTTCTTT. The encoded protein is CASSLDAENTEAFF.

The CDR3 reads CASSQSAQPNQPQHF. DNA of the CDR3: TGTGCCAGCAGCCAATCGGCACAGCCCAATCAGCCCCAGCATTTT. The chain recombines TRBV16 with TRBJ1-5; no definite D call. Trimming pared 0 bases from V and 3 bases from J, leaving 9 bases between. The V gene's germline CDR1 is KGHSY and CDR2 FQNENV. The CDR3 is made up of 15 amino acids.

The V call is TRBV6-5, the J call TRBJ2-1, with TRBD2 matching over 9 bases. CDR1 MNHEY and CDR2 SVGAGI come from the germline V gene. The CDR3 spans 21 residues. V trimming: 4 bases; J trimming: 0 bases; junction bases outside the gene matches: 19. For the CDR3, the DNA is TGTGCCAGCAGTTCCTGGCAGCTAGCGGGAATGTGGGGAAGCTCCTACAATGAGCAGTTCTTC. It translates to CASSSWQLAGMWGSSYNEQFF.